These 25 T cell receptor beta chains were all obtained from the same sample, sequenced in a study of blood T cell repertoires in COVID-19. Libraries were prepared by immunoSEQ multiplex PCR; TCRdb keeps only in-frame clonotypes and omits some of them. In the table there are hundreds of thousands of clones, 65% to 90% of which are singletons. Specimen: peripheral blood. Receptors were obtained from a woman between 65 and 79 years old with acute or convalescent COVID-19.

The rearrangement joins TRBV7-2 to TRBJ1-1, with 10 bases fitting TRBD1. Germline loops: CDR1 SGHTA, CDR2 FQGNSA. V dropped 3 bases and J dropped 4; count of bases not matched to a gene: 2. The CDR3 contains 14 residues. The CDR3 nucleotides read TGTGCCAGCAGCTTGACAGGGGGCCTCACTGAAGCTTTCTTT. As protein: CASSLTGGLTEAFF.

The gene calls are TRBV18 and TRBJ2-5; 12 positions agree with TRBD2. The trim removed 3 bases at V and 4 bases at J, leaving 6 bases unmatched. CDR1 is KGHSH, CDR2 LQKENI, per germline. This CDR3 is built from 16 residues. The CDR3 coding sequence is TGTGCCAGCTCACCGCAGATGACTAGCGGGGGAGAGACCCAGTACTTC. Encoded protein: CASSPQMTSGGETQYF.

This chain uses TRBV6-2 or TRBV6-3 with TRBJ2-2, with D possibly matching TRBD1 (6 bases). With 5 bases removed from V and 3 bases from J, the gap between germline ends came to 13 bases. This CDR3 is 15 amino acids long. Germline CDR1 MNHEY, CDR2 SVGEGT. The chain's CDR3 is CASSPLYRDTGELFF. DNA for the CDR3: TGTGCCAGCAGTCCCCTTTACAGGGACACCGGGGAGCTGTTTTTT.

The rearrangement joins TRBV7-2 to TRBJ1-2, with 8 bases matching TRBD1. This CDR3 has 15 residues. J was trimmed by 4 bases and V by 4 bases; bases with no gene match: 8. In germline, CDR1 is SGHTA, CDR2 FQGNSA. CDR3 sequence reads: CASSWGQAHVYGYTF. The CDR3 nucleotides read TGTGCCAGCAGCTGGGGACAGGCCCACGTCTATGGCTACACCTTC.

V gene TRBV4-3 combines with J gene TRBJ1-4; tentatively, D is TRBD1 (6 bases). The CDR3 spans 16 residues. The V end lost 4 bases, the J end lost 5 bases, and 17 bases lay between the germline ends. Germline V gene data show CDR1 as LGHNA and CDR2 as YSLEER. DNA of the CDR3: TGCGCCAGCAGCCCGAAACGACAGGACGGGAATGAAAAACTGTTTTTT. It encodes CASSPKRQDGNEKLFF.

The J gene is TRBJ2-7, the V gene TRBV24-1, with D possibly matching TRBD1 (6 bases). This CDR3 contains 16 residues. V lost 5 bases to trimming and J lost 2 bases, with 18 bases between them. The germline gives CDR1 KGHDR, CDR2 SFDVKD. The CDR3 region has the DNA TGTGCCACCAGTGCCGCTTTCGGGACACACACCTACGAGCAGTACTTC. This translates into CATSAAFGTHTYEQYF.

This chain joins TRBV11-2 and TRBJ1-2; possible D gene TRBD1, 5 bases. Germline V lookup: CDR1 SGHAT, CDR2 FQNNGV. The CDR3 runs 14 residues. V dropped 3 bases and J dropped 0 bases, with 8 bases sitting between them. The CDR3 spells CASSFGHTNYGYTF. CDR3 DNA: TGTGCCAGCAGCTTTGGACACACTAACTATGGCTACACCTTC. Full variable domain (missing parts from reference TRBV11-2 and TRBJ1-2): EAGVAQSPRYKIIEKRQSVAFWCNPISGHATLYWYQQILGQGPKLLIQFQNNGVVDDSQLPKDRFSAERLKGVDSTLKIQPAKLEDSAVYLCASSFGHTNYGYTFGSGTRLTVV.

The rearrangement joins TRBV11-3 to TRBJ2-1, with D possibly being TRBD2 (7 bases). CDR3 length: 16 residues. The V end lost 0 bases, the J end lost 6 bases, and 15 bases lay between the germline ends. Germline V lookup: CDR1 SGHNT, CDR2 YENEEA. The DNA of the CDR3 is TGTGCCAGCAGCTTAGATGGAGGGGGGGCCCTCAATGAGCAGTTCTTC. This encodes CASSLDGGGALNEQFF.

The DNA for the CDR3 is TGCGCCAGCAGCCAAGAGGAGGGAGGTGTAAGCTACACCTTC. Encoded protein: CASSQEEGGVSYTF. The chain recombines TRBV4-1 with TRBJ1-2, with D uncertain. CDR3 size: 14 residues. Germline V gene sequence: CDR1 MGHRA, CDR2 YSYEKL. The V end lost 0 bases, the J end lost 9 bases, and 14 bases lay between the germline ends.

V gene TRBV12-3 or TRBV12-4 combines with J gene TRBJ2-3; D is possibly TRBD1 (5 bases). The V end was cut by 2 bases, the J end by 10 bases, with 13 bases between. The CDR3 is 13 residues long. The DNA of the CDR3 is TGTGCCAGCAGTTTACAAACGGAAGGGGCGCAGTATTTT. It yields the protein CASSLQTEGAQYF.

The chain links TRBV12-3 or TRBV12-4 to TRBJ1-5; D is undetermined. The V gene lost 6 bases and the J gene lost 2 bases, with 5 bases spanning the gap. CDR3 length equals 12 residues. For the CDR3, the DNA is TGTGCCAGCAGGGCAGGCAATCAGCCCCAGCATTTT. Its protein product is CASRAGNQPQHF.

The V and J genes are TRBV6-5 and TRBJ2-1, with 7 bases matching TRBD2. Germline assignment: CDR1 MNHEY and CDR2 SVGAGI. The CDR3 consists of 15 residues. After removal of 4 bases from V and 1 base from J, the junction contained 4 bases not matched to a gene. In nucleotides, the CDR3 is TGTGCCAGCAGTTTAAGTAGCGGGTCCTACAATGAGCAGTTCTTC. Protein: CASSLSSGSYNEQFF.

The chain has TRBV2 and TRBJ2-2, with D possibly being TRBD1 (6 bases). V was cut by 0 bases and J by 15 bases, with 23 bases left in between. CDR1 is SNHLY, CDR2 FYNNEI, per germline. The CDR3 is 16 residues long. The CDR3 sequence is CASSEAPQPFYRQVFF. The CDR3 coding sequence is TGTGCCAGCAGTGAAGCGCCCCAGCCATTCTATCGACAGGTGTTTTTT.

This clone was found once. V is TRBV19 and J is TRBJ2-3, with D unclear. Trimming left V 6 bases short and J 2 bases short, with 12 bases between. Germline V CDR1 and CDR2: LNHDA, SQIVND (reference sequence). The CDR3 runs 14 residues. In DNA, the CDR3 is TGTGCCAGTAGGGCTACTACGAACACAGATACGCAGTATTTT. Amino acids: CASRATTNTDTQYF.

This sequence joins TRBV5-4 and TRBJ2-1, with 10 bases fitting TRBD1. J lost 3 bases, V lost 5 bases, and 5 bases had no gene match. Germline-derived CDR1 and CDR2 are SGHNT and YYREEE (reference sequence). The CDR3 contains 15 residues. CDR3 in DNA: TGTGCCAGCAGGAAGGACAGGGGGGACTACAATGAGCAGTTCTTC. Translated: CASRKDRGDYNEQFF. The variable domain in full, with the rest retrieved from reference TRBV5-4 and TRBJ2-1, is ETGVTQSPTHLIKTRGQQVTLRCSSQSGHNTVSWYQQALGQGPQFIFQYYREEENGRGNFPPRFSGLQFPNYSSELNVNALELDDSALYLCASRKDRGDYNEQFFGPGTRLTVL.

The chain recombines TRBV6-2 or TRBV6-3 with TRBJ1-1, with a tentative D call TRBD1 (6 bases). This CDR3 has 14 residues. Trimming took off 7 bases at V and 4 bases at J, with 16 bases between the two ends. Germline loops: CDR1 MNHEY, CDR2 SVGEGT. CDR3 nucleotides: TGTGCCAGCACCCCCCTTGGGGGCTCCACTGAAGCTTTCTTT. Amino acid sequence: CASTPLGGSTEAFF.

The chain uses TRBV7-2 and TRBJ2-2; D uncertain. This CDR3 spans 14 amino acids. Trimming left V 5 bases short and J 4 bases short, with 11 bases between. In germline, CDR1 is SGHTA, CDR2 FQGNSA. The CDR3 coding sequence is TGTGCCAGCAGCCCTCGGGTCCGCACCGGGGAGCTGTTTTTT. This translates into CASSPRVRTGELFF.

The CDR3 protein is CASSHGTNQETQYF. In DNA form, the CDR3 reads TGTGCCAGCAGCCACGGGACAAACCAAGAGACCCAGTACTTC. The J gene is TRBJ2-5, the V gene TRBV7-9; D may be TRBD1 (6 bases). With 5 bases removed from V and 0 bases from J, the gap between germline ends came to 10 bases. The V gene's germline CDR1 is SEHNR and CDR2 FQNEAQ (reference sequence). The CDR3 has 14 residues.

On this clone itself: The sample carries other DNA sequences with the same CDR3. The rearrangement links TRBV11-2 to TRBJ1-4; TRBD1 matches 9 bases. The CDR3 spans 14 residues. V lost 5 bases to trimming and J lost 8 bases; unmatched junction nucleotides: 6. Germline V gives CDR1 SGHAT, CDR2 FQNNGV. In nucleotides, the CDR3 is TGTGCCAGCAGCCAACAGGGGGCGCGAGAAAAACTGTTTTTT. Translated, it gives CASSQQGAREKLFF.

The chain uses TRBV7-8 and TRBJ2-7, with a tentative D call TRBD2 (7 bases). The V end was cut by 6 bases, the J end by 7 bases, with 19 bases between. The CDR3 extends over 14 amino acids. Germline V gene lookup returns CDR1 SGHVS and CDR2 FQNEAQ. CDR3 residues: CASRQMEGGLEQYF. For the CDR3, the DNA is TGTGCCAGCAGGCAAATGGAGGGGGGGCTTGAGCAGTACTTC.

This clone has at least ten counts. The chain is built from TRBV5-5 and TRBJ1-3, with a tentative D call TRBD1 (5 bases). V was cut by 2 bases and J by 0 bases, with 12 bases left in between. Looked up from germline, CDR1 is SGHKS and CDR2 is YYEKEE (reference sequence). The CDR3 has 16 residues. The CDR3 loop reads CASSFARVNSGNTIYF. CDR3 DNA sequence: TGTGCCAGCAGCTTCGCCAGGGTAAACTCTGGAAACACCATATATTTT.

This rearrangement joins TRBV6-2 or TRBV6-3 to TRBJ1-1, with D perhaps TRBD1 (6 bases). The germline gives CDR1 MNHEY, CDR2 SVGEGT. V lost 6 bases, J lost 0 bases, and 14 bases lay in between. The CDR3 covers 15 residues. CDR3 amino acids: CASSPYRALNTEAFF. CDR3 sequence (DNA): TGTGCCAGCAGCCCTTACAGGGCATTGAACACTGAAGCTTTCTTT.

This clone is a singleton in its sample. The chain links TRBV16 to TRBJ1-2, with 11 bases lining up with TRBD1. The V gene end was trimmed by 2 bases and the J gene end by 3 bases; junction bases not matched to a gene: 2. This CDR3 has 15 residues. Germline values: CDR1 KGHSY, CDR2 FQNENV. Here the CDR3 reads CASSQGQGAYYGYTF. CDR3 DNA: TGTGCCAGCAGCCAAGGACAGGGGGCATACTATGGCTACACCTTC.

The rearrangement uses TRBV13 and TRBJ1-2; 10 bases are shared with TRBD1. The CDR3 sequence is 16 residues long. The germline CDR1 and CDR2 sequences are PRHDT and FYEKMQ (reference sequence). V shed 5 bases and J 7 bases; nucleotides not matched to a gene: 13. The DNA of the CDR3 is TGTGCCAGCAGCCGCTGGCCCGGGACAGGGGACTCTGGCTACACCTTC. Protein: CASSRWPGTGDSGYTF.

The chain couples TRBV7-2 to TRBJ1-5; no clear D gene. Germline V gene data show CDR1 as SGHTA and CDR2 as FQGNSA. Trimming took 1 base from V and 0 from J, leaving 7 bases between them. The length of the CDR3 is 15 residues. The CDR3 nucleotides read TGTGCCAGCAGCTTAGGGCGGGCTAGCAATCAGCCCCAGCATTTT. It yields the protein CASSLGRASNQPQHF.